Listed below are T cell receptor beta chains from one sample, sequenced in a study of T cell responses to AZD1222 COVID-19 vaccine. The method was immunoSEQ multiplex PCR; TCRdb's version includes in-frame clones alone and lacks a portion of them. Of 110,000 or so clones in the sample, more than 70% were seen once. The sequencing used peripheral blood, collected 28 days after the second AZD1222 dose. These receptor sequences come from an adult who received the AZD1222 COVID-19 vaccine. Each CDR3 is given with its conserved first and last residue. Each record gives: clone size, J gene, D gene, V gene, CDR3 protein, CDR3 DNA. D genes are given only for firm matches. The size of a clone is reported for some rows only, either as once, few or many, or as a class for expanded clones.

size: .; J: TRBJ1-2; D: TRBD1; V: TRBV6-1; CDR3: CASSEGQGSSGYTF; DNA: TGTGCCAGCAGTGAAGGACAGGGATCTTCTGGCTACACCTTC
size: .; J: TRBJ2-2; D: .; V: TRBV9; CDR3: CASSVGGLLNTGELFF; DNA: TGTGCCAGCAGCGTAGGGGGGCTCCTCAACACCGGGGAGCTGTTTTTT
size: .; J: TRBJ2-1; D: .; V: TRBV4-1; CDR3: CASSPQSSYNEQFF; DNA: TGCGCCAGCAGCCCCCAAAGCTCCTACAATGAGCAGTTCTTC
size: .; J: TRBJ1-2; D: TRBD1; V: TRBV15; CDR3: CATSRDPGQGGYTF; DNA: TGTGCCACCAGCAGGGACCCGGGACAGGGTGGCTACACCTTC
size: .; J: TRBJ1-5; D: .; V: TRBV4-1; CDR3: CASSQDSNLFSNQPQHF; DNA: TGCGCCAGCAGCCAAGATTCGAACCTCTTTAGCAATCAGCCCCAGCATTTT
size: .; J: TRBJ1-3; D: TRBD1; V: TRBV2; CDR3: CAGTTGNGNTIYF; DNA: TGTGCCGGAACGACAGGGAATGGAAACACCATATATTTT
size: .; J: TRBJ1-1; D: .; V: TRBV12-5; CDR3: CASGSGVNTEAFF; DNA: TGTGCTAGTGGCTCCGGGGTGAACACTGAAGCTTTCTTT
size: .; J: TRBJ2-3; D: .; V: TRBV4-3; CDR3: CASSRADTDTQYF; DNA: TGCGCCAGCAGCCGCGCGGACACAGATACGCAGTATTTT
size: .; J: TRBJ1-2; D: TRBD1; V: TRBV4-2; CDR3: CASYKGQDYGYTF; DNA: TGTGCCAGCTACAAAGGACAGGACTATGGCTACACCTTC
size: .; J: TRBJ2-3; D: .; V: TRBV5-4; CDR3: CASSVDGFSTDTQYF; DNA: TGTGCCAGCAGCGTGGACGGGTTTAGCACAGATACGCAGTATTTT
size: .; J: TRBJ2-1; D: TRBD2; V: TRBV13; CDR3: CASRQLAGGRNEQFF; DNA: TGTGCCAGCAGACAACTAGCGGGGGGGCGGAATGAGCAGTTCTTC
size: .; J: TRBJ2-1; D: .; V: TRBV5-1; CDR3: CASSLESSYNEQFF; DNA: TGCGCCAGCAGCTTGGAGAGCTCCTACAATGAGCAGTTCTTC
size: .; J: TRBJ2-4; D: .; V: TRBV18; CDR3: CASSPGTIAKNIQYF; DNA: TGTGCCAGCTCACCGGGGACAATAGCCAAAAACATTCAGTACTTC
size: once; J: TRBJ2-1; D: TRBD2; V: TRBV18; CDR3: CASSPPPGLAGGGSYNEQFF; DNA: TGTGCCAGCTCACCCCCACCGGGACTAGCGGGCGGGGGCTCCTACAATGAGCAGTTCTTC
size: .; J: TRBJ2-1; D: TRBD1; V: TRBV12-5; CDR3: CASGLWGGTGNNEQFF; DNA: TGTGCTAGTGGTCTGTGGGGCGGGACAGGGAACAATGAGCAGTTCTTC
size: .; J: TRBJ2-1; D: .; V: TRBV14; CDR3: CASSQDRLRQFF; DNA: TGTGCCAGCAGCCAAGACAGGTTGCGACAGTTCTTC
size: .; J: TRBJ2-2; D: .; V: TRBV6-5; CDR3: CASSYGSTGELFF; DNA: TGTGCCAGCAGTTACGGCAGCACCGGGGAGCTGTTTTTT
size: .; J: TRBJ2-7; D: .; V: TRBV28; CDR3: CASSLPTYEQYF; DNA: TGTGCCAGCAGCCTCCCCACGTACGAGCAGTACTTC